The 7 T cell receptor beta chains listed next were all sequenced from one sample in a study of blood T cell repertoires in COVID-19. The repertoire was sequenced with immunoSEQ multiplex PCR; TCRdb's copy has only in-frame clones and lacks some. The data hold more than 400,000 clones, with over 75% observed a single time. The sequenced sample was peripheral blood. These receptors all come from a human donor in a cohort sampled during active COVID-19.

The chain is built from TRBV9 and TRBJ2-3, with 10 bases aligning to TRBD1. Germline assignment: CDR1 SGDLS and CDR2 YYNGEE. Trimming cost V 4 bases and J 1 base; bases outside gene matches: 12. The CDR3 spans 18 residues. The CDR3 is CASSSPRAGTGGTDTQYF. CDR3 sequence (DNA): TGTGCCAGCAGCTCCCCCCGGGCCGGGACAGGGGGCACAGATACGCAGTATTTT.

The chain couples TRBV4-1 to TRBJ1-1; TRBD1 matches at 7 bases. With V trimmed by 0 bases and J by 6 bases, 10 bases remained unmatched. Germline V gene data show CDR1 as MGHRA and CDR2 as YSYEKL. The CDR3 loop spans 16 amino acids. In nucleotides, the CDR3 is TGCGCCAGCAGCCAAGACGTTACAGGGGTGCGGCCTGAAGCTTTCTTT. Translation gives CASSQDVTGVRPEAFF.

This chain links TRBV15 with TRBJ1-2, with 8 positions matching TRBD1. Unmatched junction bases numbered 8, after V lost 11 bases and J lost 0 bases. This CDR3 has 14 residues. Germline-derived CDR1 and CDR2 are LNHNV and YYDKDF (reference sequence). The CDR3 reads CAAGQGDSNYGYTF. The CDR3 region has the DNA TGTGCCGCAGGACAGGGTGATTCTAACTATGGCTACACCTTC. The full variable domain, with the rest looked up from reference TRBV15 and TRBJ1-2, is DAMVIQNPRYQVTQFGKPVTLSCSQTLNHNVMYWYQQKSSQAPKLLFHYYDKDFNNEADTPDNFQSRRPNTSFCFLDIRSPGLGDTAMYLCAAGQGDSNYGYTFGSGTRLTVV.

J is TRBJ1-2 and V is TRBV25-1; D unresolved. The V gene lost 3 bases and the J gene lost 4 bases, with 9 bases spanning the gap. This CDR3 region has 13 residues. Germline V gene sequence: CDR1 MGHDK, CDR2 SYGVNS. The CDR3 coding sequence is TGTGCCAGCAGTGACTGGCAGTCCTATGGCTACACCTTC. Its translation: CASSDWQSYGYTF.

This chain connects TRBV28 to TRBJ2-1; TRBD2 agrees at 8 bases. From germline, CDR1 is MDHEN and CDR2 SYDVKM. The CDR3 runs 16 residues. V dropped 2 bases and J dropped 1; count of bases not matched to a gene: 4. The CDR3 region is CASSLGTSRSYNEQFF. For the CDR3, the DNA is TGTGCCAGCAGTTTAGGGACTAGTAGGTCCTACAATGAGCAGTTCTTC.

This clone was found once. At one boundary the junction diverges from the germline segment, which might be a read error. The chain is built from TRBV6-5 and TRBJ2-3; D may be TRBD2 (6 bases). The CDR3 consists of 12 residues. Germline V gene sequence: CDR1 MNHEY, CDR2 SVGAGI. The DNA for the CDR3 is TGCATCATAGCGGCGGCGTCAGATACGCAGTATTTT. Its translation is CIIAAASDTQYF.

This rearrangement joins TRBV24-1 to TRBJ1-4, with 8 bases lining up with TRBD1. Germline V gene lookup returns CDR1 KGHDR and CDR2 SFDVKD. The J segment lost 5 bases and the V segment lost 4 bases, leaving 5 bases of the junction unmatched. This CDR3 is 15 amino acids long. Here the CDR3 DNA reads TGTGCCACCAGTGAATCGACAGGGGTCAATGAAAAACTGTTTTTT. Its protein is CATSESTGVNEKLFF.